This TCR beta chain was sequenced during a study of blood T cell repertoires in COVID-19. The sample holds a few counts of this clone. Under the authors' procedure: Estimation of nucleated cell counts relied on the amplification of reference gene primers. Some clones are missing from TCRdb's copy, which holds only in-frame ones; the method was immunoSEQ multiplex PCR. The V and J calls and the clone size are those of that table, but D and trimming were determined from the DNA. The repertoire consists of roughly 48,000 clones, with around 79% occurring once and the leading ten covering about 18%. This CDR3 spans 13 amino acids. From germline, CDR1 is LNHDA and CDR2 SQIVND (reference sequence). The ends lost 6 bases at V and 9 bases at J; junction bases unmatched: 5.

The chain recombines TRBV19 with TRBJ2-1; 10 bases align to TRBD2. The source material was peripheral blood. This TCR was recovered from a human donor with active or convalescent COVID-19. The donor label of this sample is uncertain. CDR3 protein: CASSASGSFEQFF. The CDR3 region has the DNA TGTGCCAGTAGCGCTAGCGGGAGCTTTGAGCAGTTCTTC.